This T cell receptor (beta chain) came from a study of Ad26.COV2.S vaccination and SARS-CoV-2 variants. Study summary: Sample donor was a member of the COV1001 Ad26.COV2.S trial arm. Intramuscular Ad26.COV2.S at 5x10^10 or 1x10^11 viral particles.

The V gene end was trimmed by 5 bases and the J gene end by 4 bases; junction bases not matched to a gene: 1. The CDR3 sequence is 13 residues long. Germline V gene sequence: CDR1 SEHNR, CDR2 FQNEAQ (reference sequence). Only in-frame clones appear in the TCRdb table, and some are missing; sequencing was by immunoSEQ multiplex PCR. The repertoire includes about 400,000 clones, around 89% of them detected once, and about 2% sits in the top ten. The treatment was: about 20 received Ad26.COV2.S at low or high dose, single or two shots; 5 received placebo; per-sample allocation not given. Samples were taken on day 63 after the first vaccine or placebo injection. A few counts support this clone. Other DNA sequences of this sample code for an identical CDR3.

This chain connects TRBV7-9 to TRBJ1-2; TRBD1 matches at 10 bases. This receptor was identified in a person between 18 and 60 years old who received the Ad26.COV2.S COVID-19 vaccine or a placebo. The sample was peripheral blood, taken in a trial of Ad26.COV2.S vaccine versus placebo. The DNA for the CDR3 is TGTGCCAGCAGCCGACAGGGGGCCTATGGCTACACCTTC. This encodes CASSRQGAYGYTF.